This T cell receptor (beta chain) was captured in a study of blood T cell repertoires in COVID-19. Study context: The study drew acute and convalescent COVID-19 samples from the United States, Italy and Spain.

The germline V gene has CDR1 SGDLS and CDR2 YYNGEE. The CDR3 totals 16 residues. The trim removed 3 bases at V and 2 bases at J, leaving 4 bases unmatched. Per the original data handling: Estimation of nucleated cell counts was performed using reference gene primer amplification. Profiled with immunoSEQ multiplex PCR; TCRdb holds only in-frame clones, not every one. V and J calls and clone size come straight from that table; D and trimming were deduced from the DNA. The sample consists of tens of thousands of clones, 70% to 85% of them appearing once. Sequencing was performed on peripheral blood. This receptor was taken from a man between 60 and 75 years old with acute or convalescent COVID-19. The rearrangement links TRBV9 to TRBJ2-2; 10 bases match TRBD2. CDR3 sequence reads: CASSALAGGNTGELFF. CDR3 sequence (DNA): TGTGCCAGCAGCGCGTTAGCGGGAGGTAACACCGGGGAGCTGTTTTTT. Full variable domain (outside the CDR3, taken from reference TRBV9 and TRBJ2-2): DSGVTQTPKHLITATGQRVTLRCSPRSGDLSVYWYQQSLDQGLQFLIQYYNGEERAKGNILERFSAQQFPDLHSELNLSSLELGDSALYFCASSALAGGNTGELFFGEGSRLTVL.